One sample yielded the 24 T cell receptor beta chains listed below, sequenced in a study of human T cells and chemical hapten exposure. TCRdb recomputed calls from the RACE reads with MiXCR, one row per CDR3 protein. The sample lists 80,000 or so distinct CDR3 sequences; approximately 11% were seen once. Time point denoted: patch test 1, 2 weeks after DPC sensitization. Treatment of the sample: therapeutic diphenylcyclopropenone sensitization with weekly scalp DPC. The source was whole blood, collected in connection with sensitization to the hapten diphenylcyclopropenone (DPC). These receptor sequences come from a woman aged 45 to 65 with alopecia areata. Some clones in this sample may be carry-over from other donors' samples.

This clonotype has only a few counts. The chain couples TRBV6-2 or TRBV6-3 to TRBJ2-7; perhaps TRBD2 as D (6 bases). CDR1 is MNHEY, CDR2 SVGEGT, per germline. V lost 5 bases and J lost 7, with 15 bases in between. CDR3 length: 13 amino acids. The CDR3 nucleotides are TGTGCCAGCAGTACGGGACTCCTCGGTGAGCAGTACTTC. It codes for CASSTGLLGEQYF.

The chain has TRBV20-1 and TRBJ2-3; D unclear. The length of the CDR3 is 14 residues. Per germline, CDR1 DFQATT and CDR2 SNEGSKA (reference sequence). V gave up 1 base and J gave up 2 bases, with 10 bases separating them. The CDR3 loop is CSARAELLTDTQYF. CDR3 nucleotide sequence: TGCAGTGCTAGAGCGGAACTTCTCACAGATACGCAGTATTTT.

This clonotype appeared a few times. The chain is built from TRBV5-1 and TRBJ1-3; unclear D gene. Trimming pared 2 bases from V and 0 bases from J, leaving 12 bases between. The germline gives CDR1 SGHRS, CDR2 YFSETQ. The length of the CDR3 is 16 residues. The CDR3, as DNA: TGCGCCAGCAGCTTCGGGTCGATCAACTCTGGAAACACCATATATTTT. Translating gives CASSFGSINSGNTIYF.

This clonotype was counted only a few times. The chain is built from TRBV5-6 and TRBJ1-6, with a possible D match to TRBD1 (6 bases). The CDR3 has 15 residues. CDR1 and CDR2 (germline): SGHDT, YYEEEE. V lost 4 bases and J 5 bases, leaving 13 bases between the germline ends. The CDR3 nucleotides are TGTGCCAGCAGCCCAGGACAGAGAGATAATTCACCCCTCCACTTT. It encodes CASSPGQRDNSPLHF.

J is TRBJ2-1 and V is TRBV10-3; TRBD2 might be the D (6 bases). This CDR3 region has 15 residues. The germline V gene encodes CDR1 ENHRY and CDR2 SYGVKD. Deletions cut 8 bases from V and 5 bases from J, with 19 bases between. The CDR3 loop is CAIGEASVANNEQFF. The DNA for the CDR3 is TGTGCCATCGGGGAAGCTAGCGTCGCGAACAATGAGCAGTTCTTC.

This clonotype appeared many times. The chain couples TRBV6-5 to TRBJ1-4; D remains ambiguous. The CDR3 sequence is 13 residues long. The V gene lost 1 base and the J gene lost 8 bases, with 8 bases spanning the gap. Germline assignment: CDR1 MNHEY and CDR2 SVGAGI. CDR3 sequence: CASSYYLEEKLFF. The CDR3 nucleotides read TGTGCCAGCAGTTACTATTTGGAAGAAAAACTGTTTTTT.

The rearrangement uses TRBV7-3 and TRBJ2-3; possibly TRBD2 for D (6 bases). The V gene's germline CDR1 is SGHTA and CDR2 FQGTGA. The CDR3 covers 17 residues. V gave up 4 bases and J gave up 0 bases, with 17 bases separating them. DNA for the CDR3: TGTGCCAGCAGCTACGGGACTCTGGGGAGGAGCACAGATACGCAGTATTTT. This encodes CASSYGTLGRSTDTQYF.

This clonotype was seen many times. The chain is built from TRBV24-1 and TRBJ2-1; D not resolved. Germline loops: CDR1 KGHDR, CDR2 SFDVKD. This CDR3 spans 14 amino acids. Trimming left V 3 bases short and J 6 bases short, with 11 bases between. The CDR3 here is CATSDRGILNEQFF. CDR3 nucleotides: TGTGCCACCAGTGATCGTGGGATACTCAATGAGCAGTTCTTC.

The J gene is TRBJ1-5, the V gene TRBV20-1; no reliable D call. The CDR3 consists of 15 residues. Germline V gene data show CDR1 as DFQATT and CDR2 as SNEGSKA (reference sequence). Trimming stripped 0 bases from V and 0 bases from J, with 9 bases between. CDR3 DNA: TGCAGTGCTAGAGATGTTGCGGCTAGCAATCAGCCCCAGCATTTT. It is translated as CSARDVAASNQPQHF.

This clonotype appeared many times. The chain joins TRBV2 to TRBJ2-7; 8 bases align to TRBD2. The CDR3 sequence is 16 residues long. CDR1 is SNHLY, CDR2 FYNNEI, per germline. V lost 5 bases, J lost 2 bases, and 11 bases stayed unmatched. CDR3 nucleotides: TGTGCCAGCAGTCTCCCGGGACTAGGGGAAACCTACGAGCAGTACTTC. Amino acids: CASSLPGLGETYEQYF.

Ten or more counts support this clonotype. The chain links TRBV20-1 to TRBJ2-1; TRBD2 aligns across 10 bases. Trimming removed 6 bases from V and 5 bases from J; junction bases left unmatched: 13. Germline CDR1 DFQATT, CDR2 SNEGSKA (reference sequence). CDR3 length equals 16 residues. The CDR3 sequence: CSAIKASGRIHNEQFF. DNA of the CDR3: TGCAGTGCCATCAAGGCTAGCGGGAGAATTCACAATGAGCAGTTCTTC.

This clonotype came up many times. The V gene is TRBV9, the J gene TRBJ1-5; maybe TRBD1 (6 bases). Germline CDR1 is SGDLS and CDR2 is YYNGEE. CDR3 length: 15 amino acids. The germline V and J ends were trimmed by 0 bases and 6 bases, with 13 bases remaining between them. The CDR3 region has the DNA TGTGCCAGCAGCGTAGGGGGGCTAGATAGTCAGCCCCAGCATTTT. Translated: CASSVGGLDSQPQHF. Full variable domain (missing parts from reference TRBV9 and TRBJ1-5): DSGVTQTPKHLITATGQRVTLRCSPRSGDLSVYWYQQSLDQGLQFLIQYYNGEERAKGNILERFSAQQFPDLHSELNLSSLELGDSALYFCASSVGGLDSQPQHFGDGTRLSIL.

The sample holds a few counts of this clonotype. The CDR3 spells CSATGGLVYNSPLHF. CDR3 in DNA: TGCAGTGCTACCGGGGGGCTGGTCTATAATTCACCCCTCCACTTT. The J gene is TRBJ1-6, the V gene TRBV20-1, with D tentatively TRBD1 (6 bases). CDR1 and CDR2 (germline): DFQATT, SNEGSKA (reference sequence). CDR3 size: 15 residues. Trimming left V 4 bases short and J 3 bases short, with 13 bases between.

This chain uses TRBV28 with TRBJ2-3; the match to TRBD1 covers 7 bases. V shed 6 bases, J shed 4 bases, and the junction held 1 base outside the gene matches. The CDR3 spans 12 residues. Germline-derived CDR1 and CDR2 are MDHEN and SYDVKM. CDR3: CASSDRADTQYF. DNA for the CDR3: TGTGCCAGCAGCGACAGGGCAGATACGCAGTATTTT.

This clonotype was picked up many times. One end of the junction varies from germline; a read error may be responsible. V gene TRBV7-6 combines with J gene TRBJ1-2, with 7 bases aligning to TRBD1. This CDR3 spans 14 amino acids. From germline, CDR1 is SGHVS and CDR2 FNYEAQ. This CDR3 reads CAGSLGGTVYGYTF. The CDR3 bases are TGTGCCGGCAGCTTAGGAGGGACAGTCTATGGCTACACCTTC.

The chain employs TRBV2 and TRBJ1-5; tentatively, D is TRBD1 (5 bases). V gave up 7 bases and J gave up 5 bases, with 21 bases separating them. From germline, CDR1 is SNHLY and CDR2 FYNNEI. The CDR3 is made up of 16 amino acids. CDR3 DNA sequence: TGTGCCAGCAAAGGAACAGGACCAGGAGGGGATCAGCCCCAGCATTTT. Its protein product is CASKGTGPGGDQPQHF.

Here the CDR3 reads CASSPRGVSGNTIYF. The CDR3 DNA sequence: TGTGCCAGCAGTCCCCGGGGAGTCTCTGGAAACACCATATATTTT. The V gene is TRBV28, the J gene TRBJ1-3, with D unclear. This CDR3 comprises 15 residues. Trimming pared 5 bases from V and 0 bases from J, leaving 11 bases between. Germline V gives CDR1 MDHEN, CDR2 SYDVKM.

This clonotype has ten or more counts. V gene TRBV4-3 combines with J gene TRBJ2-7, with D perhaps matching TRBD1 (6 bases). V was cut by 4 bases and J by 4 bases, with 14 bases left in between. There are 14 residues in the CDR3. Germline V gives CDR1 LGHNA, CDR2 YSLEER. Here the CDR3 reads CASSRELQGYEQYF. The CDR3 nucleotides read TGCGCCAGCAGCCGGGAACTACAGGGATACGAGCAGTACTTC.

This clonotype was counted at least ten times. The V call is TRBV20-1, the J call TRBJ2-7, with a tentative D call TRBD2 (5 bases). This CDR3 has 13 amino acids. Germline values: CDR1 DFQATT, CDR2 SNEGSKA (reference sequence). Trimming took off 1 base at V and 2 bases at J, with 9 bases between the two ends. The CDR3 here is CSARAHGTYEQYF. The CDR3 bases are TGCAGTGCTAGAGCCCACGGGACCTACGAGCAGTACTTC.

This chain uses TRBV12-5 with TRBJ2-1; D remains unclear. The CDR3 is 15 residues long. CDR1 LGHNT and CDR2 FRNRAP come from the germline V gene. V lost 5 bases and J 4 bases, leaving 15 bases between the germline ends. The CDR3 region has the DNA TGTGCTAGTGGTCTAACTCCCGGCGGATACAATGAGCAGTTCTTC. This gives the protein CASGLTPGGYNEQFF. Together with reference TRBV12-5 and TRBJ2-1, the CDR3 gives the full variable domain: DARVTQTPRHKVTEMGQEVTMRCQPILGHNTVFWYRQTMMQGLELLAYFRNRAPLDDSGMPKDRFSAEMPDATLATLKIQPSEPRDSAVYFCASGLTPGGYNEQFFGPGTRLTVL.

This clonotype was seen ten or more times. V is TRBV19 and J is TRBJ1-4; no firm D call. V was trimmed by 3 bases and J by 0 bases, leaving 11 bases between them. The CDR3 covers 16 residues. Germline lookup yields CDR1 LNHDA and CDR2 SQIVND (reference sequence). CDR3 nucleotide sequence: TGTGCCAGTAGTATCCGTGACCCTGCAACTAATGAAAAACTGTTTTTT. Protein: CASSIRDPATNEKLFF.

V and J are TRBV6-6 and TRBJ2-1, with D possibly being TRBD2 (6 bases). The V end was cut by 6 bases, the J end by 6 bases, with 15 bases between. Germline loops: CDR1 MNHNY, CDR2 SVGAGI (reference sequence). The CDR3 extends over 14 amino acids. For the CDR3, the DNA is TGTGCCAGCAGAAGGGACTCGACGGGCAATGAGCAGTTCTTC. This codes for CASRRDSTGNEQFF.

In this sample, this clonotype turned up many times. The chain is built from TRBV27 and TRBJ1-5; tentative D call: TRBD1 (5 bases). The CDR3 sequence is 16 residues long. Germline V gene sequence: CDR1 MNHEY, CDR2 SMNVEV (reference sequence). Between the trimmed V and J ends, which lost 7 bases and 4 bases, there was a span of 20 bases. CDR3 sequence: CASNPRGRGANQPQHF. The CDR3 DNA is TGTGCCAGCAATCCCCGGGGGAGGGGAGCTAATCAGCCCCAGCATTTT.

At least ten counts were recorded for this clonotype. This chain links TRBV7-3 with TRBJ2-1; maybe TRBD1 (6 bases). The CDR3 totals 16 residues. V was pared by 1 base and J by 3 bases, with 13 bases between. The germline V gene encodes CDR1 SGHTA and CDR2 FQGTGA. CDR3 protein: CASSLRGRGDYNEQFF. In DNA form, the CDR3 reads TGTGCCAGCAGCTTAAGGGGCAGGGGAGACTACAATGAGCAGTTCTTC.